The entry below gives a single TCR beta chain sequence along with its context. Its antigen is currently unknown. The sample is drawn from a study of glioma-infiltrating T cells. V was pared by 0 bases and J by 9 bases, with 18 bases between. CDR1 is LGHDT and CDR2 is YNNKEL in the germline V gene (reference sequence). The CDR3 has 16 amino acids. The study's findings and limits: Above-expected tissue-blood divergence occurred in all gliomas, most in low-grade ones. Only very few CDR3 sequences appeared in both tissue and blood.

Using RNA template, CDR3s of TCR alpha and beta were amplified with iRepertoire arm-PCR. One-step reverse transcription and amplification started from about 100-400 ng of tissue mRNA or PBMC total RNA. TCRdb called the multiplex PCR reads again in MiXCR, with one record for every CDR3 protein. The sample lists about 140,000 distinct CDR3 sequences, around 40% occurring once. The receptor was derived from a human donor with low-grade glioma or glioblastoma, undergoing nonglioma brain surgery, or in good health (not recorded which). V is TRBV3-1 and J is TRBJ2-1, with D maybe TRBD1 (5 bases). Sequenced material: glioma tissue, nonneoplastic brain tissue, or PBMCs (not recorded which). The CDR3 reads CASSQDPGPTQGEQFF. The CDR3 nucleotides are TGTGCCAGCAGCCAAGATCCCGGGCCTACCCAGGGTGAGCAGTTCTTC.